These T cell receptor beta chains were read from a single sample in a study of T-cell reconstitution after alpha-beta-depleted transplantation in children. TCRdb passed the PCR reads through MiXCR, listing each CDR3 protein once. The data contain about a million distinct CDR3 sequences, about 31% of them singletons. The sequenced sample was PBMCs, mostly from graft donor cells, obtained 360 days after TCRalphabeta/CD19-depleted stem cell transplant. All receptors come from a boy in the first two years of life who had a stem cell transplant for SCID, so the T cells may come from the graft donor. Both conserved end residues are part of each CDR3. A D gene is named only where the DNA matches it firmly. The listing skips clone size in some rows; elsewhere it reads once, few, many or a size class.

V gene	D gene	clone size	J gene	CDR3 DNA	CDR3 protein
TRBV18	TRBD1	few	TRBJ2-2	TGTGCCAGCTCACCTGACAGGGGGCTGGCCGGGGAGCTGTTTTTT	CASSPDRGLAGELFF
TRBV5-5	TRBD1	few	TRBJ1-2	TGTGCCAGCAGCTTCGGGACAGGGGCCTATGGCTACACCTTC	CASSFGTGAYGYTF
TRBV20-1	TRBD2	NA	TRBJ2-5	TGCAGTGCCCCGACTAGCGGGGGAGCGGAGACCCAGTACTTC	CSAPTSGGAETQYF
TRBV15	TRBD1	NA	TRBJ2-5	TGTGCCACCAGCAGAGAGAGGGGGCTGGAGACCCAGTACTTC	CATSRERGLETQYF
TRBV10-3	TRBD1	few	TRBJ1-1	TGTGCCATCACCGAGGGTAGGACAGGGGGAGCTTTCTTT	CAITEGRTGGAFF
TRBV5-1	NA	few	TRBJ1-1	TGCGCCAGCAGCTTGGGAGGGAAACGGACTGAAGCTTTCTTT	CASSLGGKRTEAFF
TRBV28	NA	NA	TRBJ2-7	TGTGCCAGCCGAGATCCGCAGGGCCAGGCCTACGAGCAGTACTTC	CASRDPQGQAYEQYF
TRBV5-1	TRBD1	few	TRBJ1-6	TGCGCCAGCTCGCTCAGGGGGCTCTCACCCCTCCACTTT	CASSLRGLSPLHF
TRBV4-1	NA	NA	TRBJ2-2	TGCGCCAGCAGCGACCCGCGGGCCACCGGGGAGCTGTTTTTT	CASSDPRATGELFF
TRBV20-1	TRBD2	NA	TRBJ2-5	TGCAGTGCTAGAGATGGAGCGGGGCGTCAAGAGACCCAGTACTTC	CSARDGAGRQETQYF
TRBV30	TRBD1	NA	TRBJ2-5	TGTGCCTGGAACCCGGGACAGGCCCTCCGGTACTTC	CAWNPGQALRYF
TRBV9	NA	NA	TRBJ2-1	TGTGCCAGCAGCCCCCCACGGATGGACTCCTACAATGAGCAGTTCTTC	CASSPPRMDSYNEQFF
TRBV7-8	NA	NA	TRBJ2-7	TGTGCCAGCAGCTTAGCCATCAGGACCTTCTCCTACGAGCAGTACTTC	CASSLAIRTFSYEQYF
TRBV6-1	NA	few	TRBJ1-1	TGTGCCAGCAGGAGGGGCGCCATGAACACTGAAGCTTTCTTT	CASRRGAMNTEAFF
TRBV12-5	NA	NA	TRBJ2-5	TGTGCTAGTGGTTTGACAGACCAAGAACAAGAGACCCAGTACTTC	CASGLTDQEQETQYF
TRBV6-5	TRBD2	few	TRBJ2-1	TGTGCCAGCAGTTACTATCAGGCGGGGGGGCTGAATGAGCAGTTCTTC	CASSYYQAGGLNEQFF
TRBV6-1	NA	few	TRBJ2-2	TGTGCCAGCACCCCGAGCGTGCTGAGGATCGGGGAGCTGTTTTTT	CASTPSVLRIGELFF
TRBV19	NA	once	TRBJ1-5	TGTGCCAGTAGTAACAAAATGGGCAATCAGCCCCAGCATTTT	CASSNKMGNQPQHF
TRBV5-5	NA	once	TRBJ1-1	TGTGCCAGCAGCATGCGAATCCGGACAGCTATGAACACTGAAGCTTTCTTT	CASSMRIRTAMNTEAFF
TRBV28	NA	NA	TRBJ1-2	TGTGCCAGCAGTATGGAAGGCGGCTACACCTTC	CASSMEGGYTF
TRBV6-2/TRBV6-3	NA	NA	TRBJ2-5	TGTGCCAGCACCAGCCGTGGTTTTTCCCAGTACTTC	CASTSRGFSQYF
TRBV9	TRBD2	NA	TRBJ2-3	TGTGCCAGCAGCACCACTAGCGGGGGGGATACGCAGTATTTT	CASSTTSGGDTQYF
TRBV6-5	NA	NA	TRBJ2-7	TGTGCCAGCCACAGCAACAGGGTCGGGTACGAGCAGTACTTC	CASHSNRVGYEQYF
TRBV5-1	NA	NA	TRBJ2-3	TGCGCCAGCAGCTCGACAGGGCGGGGGTCAGATACGCAGTATTTT	CASSSTGRGSDTQYF
TRBV12-3/TRBV12-4	TRBD1	few	TRBJ2-7	TGTGCCAGCAGTTTAAGGCCCCCGGGACAGGGAGCCTACGAGCAGTACTTC	CASSLRPPGQGAYEQYF
TRBV6-1	NA	few	TRBJ2-3	TGTGCCAGCAGTGCCAAGGGTTCTGGAAGTCGCAGGTGGGGAACAGATACGCAGTATTTT	CASSAKGSGSRRWGTDTQYF
TRBV9	TRBD2	NA	TRBJ2-3	TGTGCCAGCAGCCTGATAGCGGGGGGGAACACAGATACGCAGTATTTT	CASSLIAGGNTDTQYF
TRBV4-2	NA	NA	TRBJ2-1	TGTGCCAGCAGCCAAGATAGGGGCCCGGCCTTCAGGGTCGGCAGCTCCTACAATGAGCAGTTCTTC	CASSQDRGPAFRVGSSYNEQFF
TRBV6-5	NA	NA	TRBJ2-3	TGTGCCAGCAGTTACCACGGGGGGCCCACAGATACGCAGTATTTT	CASSYHGGPTDTQYF
TRBV20-1	NA	NA	TRBJ2-7	TGCAGTGACTTCCCCCGGGCCCCACACGAGCAGTACTTC	CSDFPRAPHEQYF
TRBV29-1	NA	NA	TRBJ2-2	TGCAGCGTTCGACATACAGGTTCCCCCGGGGAGCTGTTTTTT	CSVRHTGSPGELFF
TRBV7-2	NA	few	TRBJ2-3	TGTGCCAGCAGCCCCGCCTTCCTTAGGGGGGGGGCAGATACGCAGTATTTT	CASSPAFLRGGADTQYF
TRBV4-3	NA	few	TRBJ2-5	TGCGCCAGCAGCGCCGGGACCCGGTCGGAGACCCAGTACTTC	CASSAGTRSETQYF
TRBV7-3	NA	few	TRBJ2-3	TGTGCCAGCAGCTTAAGCCAGGGGGGTACGCATACGCAGTATTTT	CASSLSQGGTHTQYF
TRBV20-1	TRBD2	NA	TRBJ2-5	TGCAGTGCTAGTTTCGTGCCGGGACTACACCAAGAGACCCAGTACTTC	CSASFVPGLHQETQYF
TRBV20-1	TRBD2	NA	TRBJ2-5	TGCAGTGCTATCCGACTAGCGGAAAGGGGAGAGACCCAGTACTTC	CSAIRLAERGETQYF
TRBV7-2	TRBD2	NA	TRBJ2-1	TGTGCCAGCAGTCCCGGGACTAGGAATGAGCAGTTCTTC	CASSPGTRNEQFF
TRBV28	TRBD2	NA	TRBJ2-5	TGTGCCAGCAGTAACCTAGCGGGGGGGCTCGAAGAGACCCAGTACTTC	CASSNLAGGLEETQYF
TRBV7-3	NA	NA	TRBJ2-7	TGTGCCAGCAGCCTACTGGGACCTTCAACCGCAGGCGAGCAGTACTTC	CASSLLGPSTAGEQYF
TRBV20-1	TRBD2	NA	TRBJ2-3	TGCAGTGCTAGACTAGCGGGGGGCCCTAGCACAGATACGCAGTATTTT	CSARLAGGPSTDTQYF
TRBV29-1	NA	NA	TRBJ1-2	TGCAGCACTAGGACAGTTACCGATGGCTACACCTTC	CSTRTVTDGYTF
TRBV20-1	NA	few	TRBJ2-3	TGCAGTGCTAGCGGGACTCTTAAGGCAGATACGCAGTATTTT	CSASGTLKADTQYF